These 5 T cell receptor beta chains share one sample of origin, sequenced in a study of blood T cell repertoires in COVID-19. Some clones are missing from TCRdb's copy, which holds only in-frame ones; the method was immunoSEQ multiplex PCR. The sample includes about 200,000 clones, roughly 82% of them seen just once. The sequencing input was PBMCs or T cells enriched from blood (not recorded which). The receptors here all came from a woman aged 55-70 years with acute COVID-19.

Only a few counts were recorded for this clone. The chain recombines TRBV30 with TRBJ1-3, with a possible D match to TRBD1 (6 bases). Germline lookup yields CDR1 GTSNPN and CDR2 SVGIG (reference sequence). This CDR3 region has 16 residues. Trimming took off 7 bases at V and 0 bases at J, with 19 bases between the two ends. The CDR3 here is CAFTWGHQYSGNTIYF. Written as DNA, the CDR3 is TGTGCCTTTACGTGGGGACACCAATACTCTGGAAACACCATATATTTT.

V gene TRBV9 combines with J gene TRBJ1-6; D call uncertain. Germline loops: CDR1 SGDLS, CDR2 YYNGEE. The V and J ends lost 6 bases and 5 bases respectively, with 6 bases between them. CDR3 length equals 12 residues. CDR3 loop: CASTRNNSPLHF. The CDR3 coding sequence is TGTGCCAGCACGCGTAATAATTCACCCCTCCACTTT.

The chain is built from TRBV21-1 and TRBJ2-3; TRBD1 reflects the table's D call only, with no check against the DNA. TRBV21-1 is a pseudogene. The CDR3 is made up of 16 amino acids. CDR3 nucleotides: TGTGCCAGCAGCAAAGGGGTGGGCAGCTACACAGATACGCAGTATTTT. It specifies CASSKGVGSYTDTQYF.

This rearrangement joins TRBV6-2 or TRBV6-3 to TRBJ1-2; 7 nucleotides agree with TRBD1. Germline V lookup: CDR1 MNHEY, CDR2 SVGEGT. The ends lost 5 bases at V and 7 bases at J; junction bases unmatched: 7. CDR3 length equals 13 residues. This CDR3 is CASSATGFGGYTF. The CDR3, as DNA: TGTGCCAGCAGTGCGACAGGGTTTGGTGGCTACACCTTC.

The chain recombines TRBV2 with TRBJ2-6, with D possibly matching TRBD1 (5 bases). CDR1 is SNHLY, CDR2 FYNNEI, per germline. The CDR3 covers 16 residues. V lost 1 base and J lost 0, with 7 bases in between. The CDR3 DNA reads as TGTGCCAGCAGTGAAGAGGGGTTCTCTGGGGCCAACGTCCTGACTTTC. Amino acids: CASSEEGFSGANVLTF.